This TCR beta chain was retrieved from a study of blood T cell repertoires in COVID-19. Study at large: The samples span acute and convalescent COVID-19 from the United States, Italy and Spain. PBMCs, B-cell-depleted T cells, or T cells were the source of the cDNA or gDNA that made up the material.

In the source study's methods: Amplification with reference gene primers provided the estimates of nucleated cell counts. Only in-frame clones appear in the TCRdb table, and some are missing; sequencing was by immunoSEQ multiplex PCR. V, J and clone size derive from that table, while D and trimming were established from the DNA sequence. The sample lists 230,000 or so clones, around 89% occurring once. The CDR3 is 15 amino acids. V gave up 0 bases and J gave up 2 bases; unmatched junction bases: 3. Germline V CDR1 and CDR2: MGHRA, YSYEKL. The receptor comes from a woman in her sixties or seventies with COVID-19, enrolled during active disease. This chain connects TRBV4-1 to TRBJ1-2; 7 bases match TRBD1. Sequencing was carried out using peripheral blood. The CDR3, as DNA: TGCGCCAGCAGCCAAGATGGGACAGCCAACTATGGCTACACCTTC. Amino acids: CASSQDGTANYGYTF.